What follows are 3 T cell receptor beta chains derived from one specimen sequenced in a study of blood T cell repertoires in COVID-19. Sequencing used immunoSEQ multiplex PCR; TCRdb keeps in-frame clones, though not all of them. Of over 200,000 clones in the sample, about nine tenths were seen once. Material for sequencing was PBMCs or T cells enriched from blood (not recorded which). The receptors stem from a woman in her forties or fifties in a cohort exposed to, infected with or recovered from COVID-19 (not recorded which).

This clone has just a few counts. The rearrangement joins TRBV9 to TRBJ1-2; 7 bases align to TRBD1. Germline V lookup: CDR1 SGDLS, CDR2 YYNGEE. The CDR3 is made up of 15 amino acids. V lost 4 bases and J lost 4; bases outside the gene matches: 10. DNA for the CDR3: TGTGCCAGCAGCCCGACAGGGCATCCCCCCTATGGCTACACCTTC. Amino acid sequence: CASSPTGHPPYGYTF. Supplemented by reference TRBV9 and TRBJ1-2, the full variable domain reads DSGVTQTPKHLITATGQRVTLRCSPRSGDLSVYWYQQSLDQGLQFLIQYYNGEERAKGNILERFSAQQFPDLHSELNLSSLELGDSALYFCASSPTGHPPYGYTFGSGTRLTVV.

The rearrangement uses TRBV9 and TRBJ2-3, with unresolved D. Looked up from germline, CDR1 is SGDLS and CDR2 is YYNGEE. Trimming took 0 bases from V and 2 from J, leaving 13 bases between them. There are 16 residues in the CDR3. The CDR3 loop is CASSVAPVPPTDTQYF. In nucleotides, the CDR3 is TGTGCCAGCAGCGTAGCTCCAGTACCGCCCACAGATACGCAGTATTTT.

This chain connects TRBV9 to TRBJ1-1; 8 nucleotides agree with TRBD1. V shed 0 bases and J 1 base; nucleotides not matched to a gene: 8. This CDR3 comprises 17 residues. Germline lookup yields CDR1 SGDLS and CDR2 YYNGEE. The CDR3 DNA follows: TGTGCCAGCAGCGTAGGTGGGACAGGAGGGCGGAACACTGAAGCTTTCTTT. This translates into CASSVGGTGGRNTEAFF.